These T cell receptor beta chains were read from a single sample in a study of siplizumab effects on memory and regulatory T cells. Repertoires were generated with immunoSEQ multiplex PCR, while TCRdb's copy carries only in-frame clones and drops some. The data hold about 120,000 clones, with roughly 94% observed a single time. The specimen was non-Treg CD4+ T cells sorted from blood. The source is a human donor in good health. Both conserved end residues are part of each CDR3. D genes are given only for firm matches. Expanded clones are given a class, and other clones once, few, many or no size at all.

>TRBJ2-1|TRBV11-3|NA|NA
TGTGCCAGCAGCTTAGAATCCTACAATGAGCAGTTCTTC
CASSLESYNEQFF
>TRBJ1-5|TRBV6-5|once|NA
TGTGCCAGCAGTTATCGGGCTGGACAGCCCCAGCATTTT
CASSYRAGQPQHF
>TRBJ2-7|TRBV18|NA|NA
TGTGCCAGCTCAGCCCGTCACGAGCAGTACTTC
CASSARHEQYF
>TRBJ2-1|TRBV27|few|TRBD2
TGTGCCAGCAGTCCACGAACTAGCGGGAGATGGAGTGAGCAGTTCTTC
CASSPRTSGRWSEQFF
>TRBJ1-6|TRBV6-5|NA|TRBD1
TGTGCCAGCAGTTACTCGAGTAGGACAGGGATATCACCCCTCCACTTT
CASSYSSRTGISPLHF
>TRBJ2-7|TRBV10-3|NA|TRBD1
TGTGCCATCAGTTCGACAGGGACGCCCTACGAGCAGTACTTC
CAISSTGTPYEQYF
>TRBJ2-3|TRBV5-8|NA|TRBD2
TGTGCCAGCAGCTATCGAGCGGGGCTCACAGATACGCAGTATTTT
CASSYRAGLTDTQYF
>TRBJ1-3|TRBV7-9|NA|NA
TGTGCCAGCAGCCTACGTCGGGACAACTCTGGAAACACCATATATTTT
CASSLRRDNSGNTIYF
>TRBJ2-1|TRBV29-1|NA|NA
TGCAGCGTTGGGCTTAGGCAGACCTACAATGAGCAGTTCTTC
CSVGLRQTYNEQFF
>TRBJ2-4|TRBV2|NA|NA
TGTGCCAGCAGTGAAGCGGGGGGGCCCAACATTCAGTACTTC
CASSEAGGPNIQYF
>TRBJ1-1|TRBV5-1|NA|TRBD1
TGCGCCAGCAGCATAGGACAGGGAATGAACACTGAAGCTTTCTTT
CASSIGQGMNTEAFF
>TRBJ1-1|TRBV28|NA|NA
TGTGCCAGCAGTTCTGGTAGCACTGAAGCTTTCTTT
CASSSGSTEAFF
>TRBJ2-7|TRBV14|NA|TRBD2
TGTGCCAGCAGCCGCCCGGGACTAGCGCATTACGAGCAGTACTTC
CASSRPGLAHYEQYF
>TRBJ2-7|TRBV6-5|NA|TRBD2
TGTGCCAGCAGTCCCCGGGAGGGCCCCTACGAGCAGTACTTC
CASSPREGPYEQYF
>TRBJ2-7|TRBV4-1|NA|TRBD1
TGCGCCAGCAGCCTTTACGGACAGGGAGCTTACGAGCAGTACTTC
CASSLYGQGAYEQYF
>TRBJ1-1|TRBV29-1|NA|NA
TGCAGCGTCTACAGGGTGGGGAACACTGAAGCTTTCTTT
CSVYRVGNTEAFF
>TRBJ1-2|TRBV28|NA|NA
TGTGCCAGCAGTGCAGACCAGGACGATGGCTACACCTTC
CASSADQDDGYTF
>TRBJ1-2|TRBV6-5|NA|NA
TGTGCCAGCAGTTACTCGACGGGGGCAAATCAAGCGGGCTACACCTTC
CASSYSTGANQAGYTF
>TRBJ2-7|TRBV7-2|NA|TRBD2
TGTGCCAGCAGCTTCTCGGAGGCTAGCGGGGCCTACGAGCAGTACTTC
CASSFSEASGAYEQYF
>TRBJ1-5|TRBV19|NA|TRBD1
TGTGCCAGTAGTATAATAATTATACAGGGGAAACAGCCCCAGCATTTT
CASSIIIIQGKQPQHF
>TRBJ2-3|TRBV7-9|NA|TRBD2
TGTGCCAGCATCTCGGGGGGGTCCACAGATACGCAGTATTTT
CASISGGSTDTQYF
>TRBJ1-2|TRBV19|NA|TRBD1
TGTGCCACCACTCTGGGGACAGGGAACTATGGCTACACCTTC
CATTLGTGNYGYTF
>TRBJ1-2|TRBV6-5|NA|TRBD1
TGTGCCAGCAGTTTCGACAGGGAACTTTATGGCTACACCTTC
CASSFDRELYGYTF
>TRBJ1-1|TRBV6-5|NA|TRBD1
TGTGCCAGCAGCGAATTACGGACAGGGAGTGGGGGAGCTTTCTTT
CASSELRTGSGGAFF
>TRBJ1-1|TRBV18|few|NA
TGTGCCAGCTCCGGTGGGAGATTGAACACTGAAGCTTTCTTT
CASSGGRLNTEAFF
>TRBJ2-7|TRBV6-5|once|NA
TGTGCCAGCAGTTATTCTGTCTACGAGCAGTACTTC
CASSYSVYEQYF
>TRBJ1-1|TRBV5-1|NA|NA
TGCGCCAGCAGCTTGGTCGGCGGGAACACTGAAGCTTTCTTT
CASSLVGGNTEAFF
>TRBJ2-2|TRBV5-4|NA|NA
TGTGCCAGCAGCTTGGAGTCAGGATCGAACACCGGGGAGCTGTTTTTT
CASSLESGSNTGELFF
>TRBJ2-1|TRBV7-3|NA|NA
TGTGCCAGCAGCTACCGGCCCACCGATAATGAGCAGTTCTTC
CASSYRPTDNEQFF
>TRBJ1-5|TRBV19|NA|NA
TGTGCCAGTAGTATCTCCCAGGTAACATATAGCAATCAGCCCCAGCATTTT
CASSISQVTYSNQPQHF
>TRBJ2-2|TRBV7-2|NA|TRBD1
TGTGCCAGCATCGTTGACAGGGGGCGAAGTGGCACCGGGGAGCTGTTTTTT
CASIVDRGRSGTGELFF